The 31 T cell receptor beta chains presented below share a single source sample, sequenced in a study of T cells in Graves' hyperthyroidism and ophthalmopathy. Using RNA transcripts as the source, TCR beta CDR3 regions were amplified. With the HTBI primer set, the TCR CDR3 went through a first round of RT-PCR. One entry per CDR3 protein, called by TCRdb with MiXCR from the multiplex PCR reads. In the table there are hundreds of thousands of distinct CDR3 sequences, about an eighth of which are singletons. Input material: blood. The source is a middle-aged woman with Graves' ophthalmopathy.

The chain has TRBV19 and TRBJ1-2; perhaps TRBD1 as D (6 bases). Germline assignment: CDR1 LNHDA and CDR2 SQIVND (reference sequence). The CDR3 consists of 13 residues. The V end was cut by 5 bases, the J end by 7 bases, with 14 bases between. The CDR3 DNA is TGTGCCAGTAGTCATCAGGGGAGAGGTGGCTACACCTTC. Its translation: CASSHQGRGGYTF. Combining the CDR3 with reference TRBV19 and TRBJ1-2 gives the whole variable domain DGGITQSPKYLFRKEGQNVTLSCEQNLNHDAMYWYRQDPGQGLRLIYYSQIVNDFQKGDIAEGYSVSREKKESFPLTVTSAQKNPTAFYLCASSHQGRGGYTFGSGTRLTVV.

This clonotype was seen at least ten times. This chain uses TRBV7-9 with TRBJ2-3; D gene uncertain. The CDR3 totals 13 residues. From germline, CDR1 is SEHNR and CDR2 FQNEAQ (reference sequence). The ends were cut back, 7 bases at V and 2 bases at J, with 10 bases in the middle. CDR3 protein: CASIKATTDTQYF. The CDR3 DNA reads TGTGCCAGCATCAAAGCAACCACAGATACGCAGTATTTT.

There are many counts of this clonotype. V usage is TRBV15 and J usage is TRBJ2-1; TRBD2 matches 10 bases. In germline, CDR1 is LNHNV, CDR2 YYDKDF (reference sequence). Trimming took 1 base from V and 3 from J; bases not matched to a gene: 3. The CDR3 contains 16 residues. DNA for the CDR3: TGTGCCACCAGCAGAGGGACTAGCGGAGTCTACAATGAGCAGTTCTTC. It specifies CATSRGTSGVYNEQFF.

A few counts support this clonotype. The chain carries TRBV20-1 and TRBJ1-1; TRBD1 matches 7 bases. The CDR3 totals 14 residues. Germline trimming cut 6 bases from V and 4 bases from J; bases unmatched to any gene: 11. Looked up from germline, CDR1 is DFQATT and CDR2 is SNEGSKA (reference sequence). The DNA of the CDR3 is TGCAGTGCCCCCGACAGGGTGTTTATCACTGAAGCTTTCTTT. Protein: CSAPDRVFITEAFF.

This clonotype was detected ten times or more. The V and J genes are TRBV13 and TRBJ1-1; 7 nucleotides align to TRBD1. V lost 6 bases and J lost 3; bases outside the gene matches: 10. There are 15 residues in the CDR3. Germline CDR1 PRHDT, CDR2 FYEKMQ (reference sequence). The CDR3 bases are TGTGCCAGCAGTTATTTAAACAGGGGATACACTGAAGCTTTCTTT. Translated: CASSYLNRGYTEAFF. Drawing the rest from reference TRBV13 and TRBJ1-1, the complete variable domain is AAGVIQSPRHLIKEKRETATLKCYPIPRHDTVYWYQQGPGQDPQFLISFYEKMQSDKGSIPDRFSAQQFSDYHSELNMSSLELGDSALYFCASSYLNRGYTEAFFGQGTRLTVV.

This clonotype was seen only a few times. The chain links TRBV9 to TRBJ1-3; no firm D call. Trimming took off 0 bases at V and 4 bases at J, with 14 bases between the two ends. The CDR3 is 16 amino acids. Germline V lookup: CDR1 SGDLS, CDR2 YYNGEE. The CDR3 nucleotides are TGTGCCAGCAGCGTAGGCACAGAGGCGTTAGGAAACACCATATATTTT. This sequence encodes CASSVGTEALGNTIYF.

The table lists this clonotype with a few counts. J is TRBJ2-1 and V is TRBV20-1; D ambiguous. The V end lost 4 bases, the J end lost 10 bases, and 14 bases lay between the germline ends. The germline CDR1 and CDR2 sequences are DFQATT and SNEGSKA (reference sequence). This CDR3 has 12 residues. CDR3 in DNA: TGCAGTGCTAACCCTCGCCCCGGCGAGCAGTTCTTC. Translation: CSANPRPGEQFF.

In this sample, this clonotype turned up a few times. The chain is built from TRBV5-4 and TRBJ2-5, with a weak D call TRBD1 (5 bases). The CDR3 is made up of 13 amino acids. CDR1 and CDR2 (germline): SGHNT, YYREEE (reference sequence). V was pared by 4 bases and J by 4 bases, with 11 bases between. CDR3 in amino acids: CASSLRQRETQYF. Written as DNA, the CDR3 is TGTGCCAGCAGCCTGCGACAGCGAGAGACCCAGTACTTC. Full variable domain (missing parts from reference TRBV5-4 and TRBJ2-5): ETGVTQSPTHLIKTRGQQVTLRCSSQSGHNTVSWYQQALGQGPQFIFQYYREEENGRGNFPPRFSGLQFPNYSSELNVNALELDDSALYLCASSLRQRETQYFGPGTRLLVL.

This clonotype was picked up many times. V gene TRBV20-1 combines with J gene TRBJ1-4, with D unclear. CDR1 and CDR2 from the germline V gene are DFQATT and SNEGSKA (reference sequence). The CDR3 consists of 12 residues. V lost 0 bases to trimming and J lost 4 bases, with 3 bases between them. The CDR3 region is CSARDLNEKLFF. CDR3 sequence (DNA): TGCAGTGCTAGAGACCTTAATGAAAAACTGTTTTTT.

This clonotype occurred a few times. The gene calls are TRBV14 and TRBJ1-1; D not certain. Trimming took off 0 bases at V and 5 bases at J, with 19 bases between the two ends. CDR1 and CDR2 from the germline V gene are SGHDN and FVKESK. The CDR3 sequence is 17 residues long. The CDR3 DNA reads as TGTGCCAGCAGCCAAGAGGTTCCGGGATCCTTAGGGACTGAAGCTTTCTTT. It translates to CASSQEVPGSLGTEAFF.

This clonotype was detected ten times or more. The rearrangement links TRBV7-9 to TRBJ1-6, with D perhaps matching TRBD1 (6 bases). The V gene's germline CDR1 is SEHNR and CDR2 FQNEAQ (reference sequence). The CDR3 runs 13 residues. The V end was cut by 7 bases, the J end by 4 bases, with 8 bases between. CDR3 in amino acids: CASTGQYNSPLHF. CDR3 sequence (DNA): TGTGCCAGCACAGGACAGTATAATTCACCCCTCCACTTT.

This clonotype was counted ten times or more. The chain links TRBV15 to TRBJ2-3; the match to TRBD1 covers 8 bases. There are 14 residues in the CDR3. V lost 2 bases to trimming and J lost 4 bases; unmatched junction nucleotides: 2. The germline gives CDR1 LNHNV, CDR2 YYDKDF (reference sequence). This chain's CDR3 is CATSRRQGSDTQYF. CDR3 coding DNA: TGTGCCACCAGCAGACGACAGGGGTCAGATACGCAGTATTTT.

This clonotype was seen a few times. The chain joins TRBV10-3 to TRBJ1-2, with TRBD1 as a possible D gene (6 bases). Germline CDR1 and CDR2: ENHRY and SYGVKD. Trimming took 2 bases from V and 6 from J, leaving 7 bases between them. This CDR3 has 12 residues. The CDR3 coding sequence is TGTGCCATCAGTGAGGGACAGAATGGCTACACCTTC. Protein: CAISEGQNGYTF.

V gene TRBV2 combines with J gene TRBJ2-2; 8 bases match TRBD1. This CDR3 is built from 16 residues. CDR1 is SNHLY and CDR2 is FYNNEI in the germline V gene. V was clipped by 6 bases and J by 0 bases; unmatched bases: 6. CDR3 sequence: CASSRQGTSNTGELFF. CDR3 nucleotides: TGTGCCAGCAGCCGACAGGGGACCTCGAACACCGGGGAGCTGTTTTTT. Based on the CDR3 plus reference TRBV2 and TRBJ2-2, the full variable domain is EPEVTQTPSHQVTQMGQEVILRCVPISNHLYFYWYRQILGQKVEFLVSFYNNEISEKSEIFDDQFSVERPDGSNFTLKIRSTKLEDSAMYFCASSRQGTSNTGELFFGEGSRLTVL.

This clonotype has at least ten counts. The rearrangement links TRBV11-2 to TRBJ2-3, with D unclear. Germline lookup yields CDR1 SGHAT and CDR2 FQNNGV. V was clipped by 2 bases and J by 1 base, with 7 bases between them. This CDR3 is built from 14 residues. The CDR3 DNA sequence: TGTGCCAGCAGCTTAAGGTCCGGCACAGATACGCAGTATTTT. This gives the protein CASSLRSGTDTQYF. The full variable domain, completed using reference TRBV11-2 and TRBJ2-3, is EAGVAQSPRYKIIEKRQSVAFWCNPISGHATLYWYQQILGQGPKLLIQFQNNGVVDDSQLPKDRFSAERLKGVDSTLKIQPAKLEDSAVYLCASSLRSGTDTQYFGPGTRLTVL.

This clonotype occurred a few times. The chain uses TRBV10-3 and TRBJ1-3; D is ambiguous. V gave up 2 bases and J gave up 4 bases, with 3 bases separating them. The CDR3 covers 12 residues. CDR1 and CDR2 (germline): ENHRY, SYGVKD. This CDR3 reads CAISEMGNTIYF. The CDR3 nucleotides read TGTGCCATCAGTGAGATGGGAAACACCATATATTTT.

This clonotype was picked up many times. The chain uses TRBV7-9 and TRBJ2-1, with D hard to call. The CDR3 contains 13 residues. Per the germline V gene, CDR1 is SEHNR and CDR2 is FQNEAQ (reference sequence). The V and J ends lost 8 bases and 4 bases respectively, with 12 bases between them. The CDR3 DNA follows: TGTGCCAGCGAATCAGACCGATACAATGAGCAGTTCTTC. As protein: CASESDRYNEQFF.

The chain links TRBV3-1 to TRBJ2-7; 12 bases are a match to TRBD1. J gave up 5 bases and V 4 bases, and 3 bases lay outside the gene matches. The V gene's germline CDR1 is LGHDT and CDR2 YNNKEL (reference sequence). This CDR3 has 14 residues. The CDR3: CASSRDRGQNEQYF. CDR3 coding DNA: TGTGCCAGCAGCCGGGACAGGGGGCAGAACGAGCAGTACTTC.

This clonotype was counted ten times or more. V usage is TRBV19 and J usage is TRBJ2-5; D ambiguous. Germline-derived CDR1 and CDR2 are LNHDA and SQIVND (reference sequence). The CDR3 covers 13 residues. Trimming took 6 bases from V and 1 from J, leaving 9 bases between them. The CDR3 nucleotides are TGTGCCAGTAGAGTAAGGGCCCAAGAGACCCAGTACTTC. It encodes CASRVRAQETQYF.

The gene calls are TRBV4-1 and TRBJ1-3; no reliable D call. This CDR3 comprises 15 residues. Germline V lookup: CDR1 MGHRA, CDR2 YSYEKL. Deletions cut 1 base from V and 0 bases from J, with 7 bases between. In nucleotides, the CDR3 is TGCGCCAGCAGCCAAGCCCACTTCTCTGGAAACACCATATATTTT. It encodes CASSQAHFSGNTIYF.

This clonotype was picked up many times. The J gene is TRBJ1-1, the V gene TRBV7-9; D possibly corresponds to TRBD1 (5 bases). Germline CDR1 and CDR2: SEHNR and FQNEAQ (reference sequence). V was cut by 6 bases and J by 0 bases, with 14 bases left in between. This CDR3 is 15 amino acids long. CDR3 DNA: TGTGCCAGCAGGGGCAGGGAACCAATGAACACTGAAGCTTTCTTT. This codes for CASRGREPMNTEAFF.

This clonotype was picked up a small number of times. A clone one base away is much larger, so this may be a read error. The chain employs TRBV7-9 and TRBJ2-3; no definite D call. Per the germline V gene, CDR1 is SEHNR and CDR2 is FQNEAQ (reference sequence). This CDR3 spans 13 amino acids. For the CDR3, the DNA is TGTGCCAGCAGCTTAGTCGGCTATAATACGCAGTGTTTT. Translated: CASSLVGYNTQCF.

This chain links TRBV5-6 with TRBJ2-2, with TRBD1 identical over 9 bases. CDR3 length equals 15 residues. Per germline, CDR1 SGHDT and CDR2 YYEEEE. Losses at the gene ends were 7 bases for V and 5 bases for J; bases not matched to a gene: 9. The CDR3 coding sequence is TGTGCCAGCGGCTCTAGACAGGGGGGAACCGGGGAGCTGTTTTTT. It translates to CASGSRQGGTGELFF. Looking up the rest from reference TRBV5-6 and TRBJ2-2 gives the full variable domain: DAGVTQSPTHLIKTRGQQVTLRCSPKSGHDTVSWYQQALGQGPQFIFQYYEEEERQRGNFPDRFSGHQFPNYSSELNVNALLLGDSALYLCASGSRQGGTGELFFGEGSRLTVL.

This clonotype has a single count. The chain is built from TRBV19 and TRBJ1-1, with TRBD1 identical over 7 bases. The V and J ends lost 4 bases and 1 base, in that order; junction bases with no gene match: 12. CDR1 and CDR2 (germline): LNHDA, SQIVND (reference sequence). The CDR3 contains 17 residues. CDR3 protein: CASSNIRQGRENTEAFF. The CDR3 nucleotides are TGTGCCAGTAGTAACATCCGACAGGGCAGGGAGAACACTGAAGCTTTCTTT.

This clonotype was counted many times. The CDR3 spells CASSPRSTGGSAAFF. In DNA, the CDR3 is TGTGCCAGCAGCCCGAGGTCTACAGGGGGCAGTGCAGCTTTCTTT. The rearrangement joins TRBV2 to TRBJ1-1; 9 nucleotides align to TRBD1. The V and J ends lost 6 bases and 10 bases, in that order; junction bases with no gene match: 15. Germline assignment: CDR1 SNHLY and CDR2 FYNNEI. The CDR3 loop spans 15 amino acids.

This clonotype was observed at least ten times. The CDR3 DNA follows: TGTGCCAGCAGTGTTCATCTAGGGGACAGGGCCCACAATGAGCAGTTCTTC. Residues: CASSVHLGDRAHNEQFF. The J gene is TRBJ2-1, the V gene TRBV6-1, with 9 bases identical to TRBD1. The J segment lost 5 bases and the V segment lost 4 bases, leaving 12 bases of the junction unmatched. Looked up from germline, CDR1 is MNHNS and CDR2 is SASEGT. CDR3 length equals 17 residues.

This chain joins TRBV2 and TRBJ2-7; 10 nucleotides line up with TRBD2. Germline CDR1 reads SNHLY; CDR2 reads FYNNEI. This CDR3 comprises 15 residues. Germline trimming cut 6 bases from V and 1 base from J; bases unmatched to any gene: 6. CDR3 sequence reads: CASREGLASSYEQYF. The CDR3 DNA sequence: TGTGCCAGCAGGGAGGGACTAGCGAGTTCCTACGAGCAGTACTTC.

This clonotype was recorded many times. As DNA, the CDR3 is TGTGCCAGCAGCTCAGACAGAGACACTGAAGCTTTCTTT. It encodes CASSSDRDTEAFF. This chain links TRBV2 with TRBJ1-1; weak D call: TRBD1 (5 bases). Germline CDR1 SNHLY, CDR2 FYNNEI. Trimming shortened V by 6 bases and J by 3 bases, and 11 bases separated the two germline ends. The CDR3 is 13 amino acids.

This clonotype appeared many times. The CDR3 DNA is TGTGCCAGCAGTTTAGCCTCCGGTGCATACGAGCAGTACTTC. This encodes CASSLASGAYEQYF. The chain joins TRBV27 to TRBJ2-7; D call uncertain. Germline V gives CDR1 MNHEY, CDR2 SMNVEV (reference sequence). The CDR3 spans 14 residues. V was cut by 2 bases and J by 4 bases, with 12 bases left in between.

This clonotype was counted a few times. The rearrangement uses TRBV6-5 and TRBJ2-7; D not certain. V was cut by 2 bases and J by 5 bases, with 4 bases left in between. This CDR3 contains 11 residues. The germline V gene has CDR1 MNHEY and CDR2 SVGAGI. The CDR3 DNA sequence: TGTGCCAGCAGTTACGGCGACGAGCAGTACTTC. This gives the protein CASSYGDEQYF.

This clonotype appeared many times. The rearrangement joins TRBV2 to TRBJ1-1; TRBD1 might be the D (6 bases). CDR3 length equals 12 residues. Looked up from germline, CDR1 is SNHLY and CDR2 is FYNNEI. Trimming stripped 7 bases from V and 9 bases from J, with 15 bases between. The CDR3 DNA reads TGTGCCAGCATTCAGGGGCTCCGAAAAGCTTTCTTT. Its translation: CASIQGLRKAFF.